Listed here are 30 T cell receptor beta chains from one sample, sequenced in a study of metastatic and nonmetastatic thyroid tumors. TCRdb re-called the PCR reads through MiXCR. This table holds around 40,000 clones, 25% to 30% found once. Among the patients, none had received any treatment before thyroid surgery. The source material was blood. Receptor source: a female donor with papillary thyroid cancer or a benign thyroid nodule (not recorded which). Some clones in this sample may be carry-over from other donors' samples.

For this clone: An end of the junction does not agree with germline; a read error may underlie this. The CDR3 is CSASRVDTGDLFF. The CDR3 DNA reads TGCAGTGCTAGTAGGGTGGACACCGGGGATCTGTTTTTT. The rearrangement joins TRBV20-1 to TRBJ2-2, with D possibly being TRBD1 or TRBD2 (5 bases each). In germline, CDR1 is DFQATT, CDR2 SNEGSKA (reference sequence). The CDR3 consists of 13 residues.

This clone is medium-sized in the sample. CDR3: CASRLLQGSYNSPLHF. The CDR3 DNA sequence: TGTGCCAGCCGACTATTACAGGGGTCCTATAATTCACCCCTCCACTTT. This sequence joins TRBV12-3 or TRBV12-4 and TRBJ1-6; 7 bases match TRBD1. V was clipped by 8 bases and J by 1 base; unmatched bases: 8. CDR3 length equals 16 residues.

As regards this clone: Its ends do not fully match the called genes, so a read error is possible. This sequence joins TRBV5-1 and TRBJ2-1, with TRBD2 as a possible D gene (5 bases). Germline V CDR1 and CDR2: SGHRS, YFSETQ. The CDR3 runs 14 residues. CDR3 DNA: TGCGCCGGCAGCGAGGTGGGAGTGCCCTATGAGCAGTTCTTC. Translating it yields CAGSEVGVPYEQFF.

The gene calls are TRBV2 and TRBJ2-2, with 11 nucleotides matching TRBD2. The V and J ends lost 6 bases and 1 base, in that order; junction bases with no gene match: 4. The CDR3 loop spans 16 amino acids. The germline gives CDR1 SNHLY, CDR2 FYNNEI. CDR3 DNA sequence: TGTGCCAGCAGCGTACTAGCGGGAGTGAACACCGGGGAGCTGTTTTTT. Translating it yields CASSVLAGVNTGELFF. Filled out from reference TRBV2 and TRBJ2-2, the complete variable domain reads EPEVTQTPSHQVTQMGQEVILRCVPISNHLYFYWYRQILGQKVEFLVSFYNNEISEKSEIFDDQFSVERPDGSNFTLKIRSTKLEDSAMYFCASSVLAGVNTGELFFGEGSRLTVL.

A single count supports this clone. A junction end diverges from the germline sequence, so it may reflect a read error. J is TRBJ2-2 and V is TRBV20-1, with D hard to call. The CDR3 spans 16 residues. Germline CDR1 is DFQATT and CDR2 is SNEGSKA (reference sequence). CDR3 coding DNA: TGCAGTGCTCATTCCTCTTACAGTAGATTCACCAGGGAGCTGTTTTTT. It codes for CSAHSSYSRFTRELFF.

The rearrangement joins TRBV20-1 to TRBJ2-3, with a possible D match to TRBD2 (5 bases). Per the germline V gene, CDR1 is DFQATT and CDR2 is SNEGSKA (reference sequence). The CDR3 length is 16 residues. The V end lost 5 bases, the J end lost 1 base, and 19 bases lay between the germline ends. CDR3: CSARLAAVVRTDTQYF. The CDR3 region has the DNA TGCAGTGCTCGGCTAGCCGCAGTGGTACGCACAGATACGCAGTATTTT.

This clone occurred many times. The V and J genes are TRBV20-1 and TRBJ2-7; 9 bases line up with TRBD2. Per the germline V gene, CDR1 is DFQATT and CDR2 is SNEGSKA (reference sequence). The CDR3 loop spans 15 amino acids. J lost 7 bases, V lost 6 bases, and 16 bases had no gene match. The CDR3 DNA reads TGCAGTGCCGCGGCTAGCGGGATTTCTGTGGGGGAGCAGTACTTC. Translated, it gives CSAAASGISVGEQYF.

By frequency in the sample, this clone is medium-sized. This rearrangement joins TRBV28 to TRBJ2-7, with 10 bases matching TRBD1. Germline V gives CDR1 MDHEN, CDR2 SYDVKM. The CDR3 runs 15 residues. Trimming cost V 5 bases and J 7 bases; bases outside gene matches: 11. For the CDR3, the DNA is TGTGCCAGCAGTCCCCAGACAGGGGGCTGGAGGGAGCAGTACTTC. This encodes CASSPQTGGWREQYF.

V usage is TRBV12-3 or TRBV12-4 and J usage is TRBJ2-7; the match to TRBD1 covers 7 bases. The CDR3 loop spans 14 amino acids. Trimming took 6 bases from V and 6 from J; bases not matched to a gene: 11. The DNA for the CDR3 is TGTGCCAGCAGCCCGACAGGGAGTATCTCCGAGCAGTACTTC. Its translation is CASSPTGSISEQYF.

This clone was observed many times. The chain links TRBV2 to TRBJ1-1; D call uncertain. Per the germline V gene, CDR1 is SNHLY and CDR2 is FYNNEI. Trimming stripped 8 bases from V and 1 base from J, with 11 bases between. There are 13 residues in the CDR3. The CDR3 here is CASGQAENTEAFF. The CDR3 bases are TGTGCCAGCGGCCAGGCCGAGAACACTGAAGCTTTCTTT.

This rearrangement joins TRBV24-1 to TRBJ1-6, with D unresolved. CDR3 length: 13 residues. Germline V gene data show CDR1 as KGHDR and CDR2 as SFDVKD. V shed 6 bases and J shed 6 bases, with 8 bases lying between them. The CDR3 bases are TGTGCCACCAGTTCTGACTCTAATTCACCCCTCCACTTT. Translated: CATSSDSNSPLHF.

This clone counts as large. The CDR3 DNA reads TGCAGTGCTAGAAACCAGTTCTACGAGCAGTACTTC. Amino acids: CSARNQFYEQYF. The chain carries TRBV20-1 and TRBJ2-7; D ambiguous. Per germline, CDR1 DFQATT and CDR2 SNEGSKA (reference sequence). V was clipped by 2 bases and J by 3 bases, with 8 bases between them. CDR3 size: 12 residues.

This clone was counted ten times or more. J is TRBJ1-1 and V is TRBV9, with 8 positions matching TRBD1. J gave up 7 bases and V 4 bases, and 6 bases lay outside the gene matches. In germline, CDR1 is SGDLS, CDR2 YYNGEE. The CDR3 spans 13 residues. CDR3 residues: CASSTYGTGEAFF. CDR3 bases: TGTGCCAGCAGCACCTATGGGACAGGTGAAGCTTTCTTT.

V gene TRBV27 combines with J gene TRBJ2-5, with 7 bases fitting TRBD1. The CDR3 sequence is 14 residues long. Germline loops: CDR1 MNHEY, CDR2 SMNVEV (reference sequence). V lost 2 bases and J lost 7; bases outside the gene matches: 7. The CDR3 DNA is TGTGCCAGCAGTTTAATCGGGACAGAGAGGACCCAGTACTTC. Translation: CASSLIGTERTQYF.

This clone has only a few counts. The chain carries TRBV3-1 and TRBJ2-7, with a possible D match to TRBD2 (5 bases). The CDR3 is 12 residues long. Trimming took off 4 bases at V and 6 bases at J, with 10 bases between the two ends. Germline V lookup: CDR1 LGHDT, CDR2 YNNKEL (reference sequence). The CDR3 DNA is TGTGCCAGCAGCCCACGGAGCGGCGAGCAGTACTTC. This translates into CASSPRSGEQYF.

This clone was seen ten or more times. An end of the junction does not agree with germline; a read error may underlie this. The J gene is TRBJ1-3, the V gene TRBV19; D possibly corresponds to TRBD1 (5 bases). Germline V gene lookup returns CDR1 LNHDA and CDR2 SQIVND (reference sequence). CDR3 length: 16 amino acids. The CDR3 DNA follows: TGTGCCAGTAGTCTACAGGCATCGAGCTCTGGAGACACCATATATTTT. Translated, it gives CASSLQASSSGDTIYF.

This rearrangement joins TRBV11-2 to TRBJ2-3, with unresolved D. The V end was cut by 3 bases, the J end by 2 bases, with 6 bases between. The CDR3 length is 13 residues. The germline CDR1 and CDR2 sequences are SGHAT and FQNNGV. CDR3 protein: CASSFIPTDTQYF. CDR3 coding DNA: TGTGCCAGCAGCTTTATCCCCACAGATACGCAGTATTTT.

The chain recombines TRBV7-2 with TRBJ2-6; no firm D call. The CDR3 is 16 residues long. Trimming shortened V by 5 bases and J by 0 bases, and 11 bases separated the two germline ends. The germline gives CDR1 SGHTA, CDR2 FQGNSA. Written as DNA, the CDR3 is TGTGCCAGCAGCGTACGGGCGAGCTCTGGGGCCAACGTCCTGACTTTC. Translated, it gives CASSVRASSGANVLTF.

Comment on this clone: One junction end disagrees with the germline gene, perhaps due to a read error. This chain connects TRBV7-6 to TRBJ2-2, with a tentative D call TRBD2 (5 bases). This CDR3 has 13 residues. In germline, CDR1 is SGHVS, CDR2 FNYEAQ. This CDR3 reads CASSHGNTGEMFF. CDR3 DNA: TGTGCCAGCAGCCACGGAAACACCGGGGAGATGTTTTTT.

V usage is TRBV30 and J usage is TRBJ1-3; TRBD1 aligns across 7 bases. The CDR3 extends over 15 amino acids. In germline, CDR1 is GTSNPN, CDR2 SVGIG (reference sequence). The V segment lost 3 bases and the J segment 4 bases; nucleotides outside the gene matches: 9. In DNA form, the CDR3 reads TGTGCCTGGAGGGGAGAGGGGGCGCGGGGAAACACCATATATTTT. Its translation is CAWRGEGARGNTIYF.

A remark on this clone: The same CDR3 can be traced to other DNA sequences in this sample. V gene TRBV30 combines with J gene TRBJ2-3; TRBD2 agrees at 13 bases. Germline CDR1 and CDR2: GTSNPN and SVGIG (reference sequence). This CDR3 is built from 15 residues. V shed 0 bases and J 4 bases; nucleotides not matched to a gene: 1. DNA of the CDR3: TGTGCCTGGAGTGTACTAGCGGGGGGGCCAGATACGCAGTATTTT. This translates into CAWSVLAGGPDTQYF.

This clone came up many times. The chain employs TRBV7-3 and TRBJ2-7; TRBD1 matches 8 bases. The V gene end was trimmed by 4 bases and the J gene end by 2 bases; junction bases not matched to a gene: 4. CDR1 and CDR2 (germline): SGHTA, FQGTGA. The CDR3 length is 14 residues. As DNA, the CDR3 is TGTGCCAGCAGCTCCGGACAGGGCGCCTACGAGCAGTACTTC. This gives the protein CASSSGQGAYEQYF.

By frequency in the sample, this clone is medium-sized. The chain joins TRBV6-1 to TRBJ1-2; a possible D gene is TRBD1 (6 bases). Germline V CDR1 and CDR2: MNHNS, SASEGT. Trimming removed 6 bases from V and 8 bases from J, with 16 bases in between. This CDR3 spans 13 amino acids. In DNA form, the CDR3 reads TGTGCCAGCAGCGAATCGGGGGGCTTCGGCTACACCTTC. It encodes CASSESGGFGYTF.

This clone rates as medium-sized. The CDR3 loop reads CAVDTYNEQFF. DNA for the CDR3: TGTGCCGTTGACACATACAATGAGCAGTTCTTC. The genes are TRBV6-1 and TRBJ2-1; D gene ambiguous. The ends were cut back, 11 bases at V and 4 bases at J, with 9 bases in the middle. The CDR3 has 11 amino acids. The V gene's germline CDR1 is MNHNS and CDR2 SASEGT.

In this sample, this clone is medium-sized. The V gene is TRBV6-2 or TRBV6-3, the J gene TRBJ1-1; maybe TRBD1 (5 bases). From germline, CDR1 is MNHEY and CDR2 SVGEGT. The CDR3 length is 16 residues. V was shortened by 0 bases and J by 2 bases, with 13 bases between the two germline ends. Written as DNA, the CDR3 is TGTGCCAGCAGTTACTCGCCCTTGACAGTTAACACTGAAGCTTTCTTT. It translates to CASSYSPLTVNTEAFF.

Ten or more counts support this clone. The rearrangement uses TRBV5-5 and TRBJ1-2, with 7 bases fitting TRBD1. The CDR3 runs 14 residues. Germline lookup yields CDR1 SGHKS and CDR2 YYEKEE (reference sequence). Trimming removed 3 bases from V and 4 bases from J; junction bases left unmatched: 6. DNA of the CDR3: TGTGCCAGCAGCTCCCCCGGACAGGTCTATGGCTACACCTTC. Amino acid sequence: CASSSPGQVYGYTF.

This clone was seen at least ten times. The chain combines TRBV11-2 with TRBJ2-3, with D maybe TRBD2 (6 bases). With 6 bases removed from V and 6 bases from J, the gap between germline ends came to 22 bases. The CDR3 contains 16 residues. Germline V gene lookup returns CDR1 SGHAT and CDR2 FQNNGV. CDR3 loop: CASSTRGGVIVDTQYF. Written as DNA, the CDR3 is TGTGCCAGCAGTACTAGGGGCGGGGTGATTGTGGATACGCAGTATTTT.

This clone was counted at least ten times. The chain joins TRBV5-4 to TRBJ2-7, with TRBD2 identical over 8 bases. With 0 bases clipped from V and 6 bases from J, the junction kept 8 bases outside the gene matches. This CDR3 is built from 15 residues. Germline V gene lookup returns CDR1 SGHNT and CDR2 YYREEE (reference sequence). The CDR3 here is CASSLGSGGPSEQYF. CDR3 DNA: TGTGCCAGCAGCTTGGGTTCGGGAGGGCCCAGCGAGCAGTACTTC.

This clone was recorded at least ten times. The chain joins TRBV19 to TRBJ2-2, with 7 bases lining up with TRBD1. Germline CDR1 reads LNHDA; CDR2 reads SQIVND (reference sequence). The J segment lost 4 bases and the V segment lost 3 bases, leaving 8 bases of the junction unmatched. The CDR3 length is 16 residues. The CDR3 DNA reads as TGTGCCAGTAGTATTTTTGCAGGGGGACGCACCGGGGAGCTGTTTTTT. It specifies CASSIFAGGRTGELFF. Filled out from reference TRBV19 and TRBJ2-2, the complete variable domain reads DGGITQSPKYLFRKEGQNVTLSCEQNLNHDAMYWYRQDPGQGLRLIYYSQIVNDFQKGDIAEGYSVSREKKESFPLTVTSAQKNPTAFYLCASSIFAGGRTGELFFGEGSRLTVL.

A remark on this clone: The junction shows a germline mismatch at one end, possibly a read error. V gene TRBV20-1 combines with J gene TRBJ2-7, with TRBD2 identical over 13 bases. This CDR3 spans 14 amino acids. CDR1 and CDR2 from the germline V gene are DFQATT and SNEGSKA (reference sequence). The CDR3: CSARTSGGARDQCF. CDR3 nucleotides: TGCAGTGCTAGAACTAGCGGGGGGGCGAGGGATCAGTGCTTC.